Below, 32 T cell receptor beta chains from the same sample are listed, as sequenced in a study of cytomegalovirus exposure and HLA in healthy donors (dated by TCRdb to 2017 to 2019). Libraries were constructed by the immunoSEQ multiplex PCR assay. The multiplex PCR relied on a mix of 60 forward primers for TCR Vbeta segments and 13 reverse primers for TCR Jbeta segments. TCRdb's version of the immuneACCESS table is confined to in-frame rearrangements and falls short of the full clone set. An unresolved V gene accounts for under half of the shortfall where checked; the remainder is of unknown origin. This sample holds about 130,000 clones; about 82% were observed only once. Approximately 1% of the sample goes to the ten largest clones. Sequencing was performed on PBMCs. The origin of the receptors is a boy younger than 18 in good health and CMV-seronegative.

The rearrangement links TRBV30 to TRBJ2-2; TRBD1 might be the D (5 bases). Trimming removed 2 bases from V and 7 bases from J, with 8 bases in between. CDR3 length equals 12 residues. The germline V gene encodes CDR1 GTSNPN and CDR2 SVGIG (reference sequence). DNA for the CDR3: TGTGCCTGGAGTCCAGGGCGCGGGGAGCTGTTTTTT. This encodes CAWSPGRGELFF.

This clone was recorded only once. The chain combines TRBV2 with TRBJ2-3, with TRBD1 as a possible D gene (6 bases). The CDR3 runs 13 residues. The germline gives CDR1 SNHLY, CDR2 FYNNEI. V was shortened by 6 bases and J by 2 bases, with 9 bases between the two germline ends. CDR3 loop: CASRGQLTDTQYF. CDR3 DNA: TGTGCCAGCAGGGGACAACTCACAGATACGCAGTATTTT.

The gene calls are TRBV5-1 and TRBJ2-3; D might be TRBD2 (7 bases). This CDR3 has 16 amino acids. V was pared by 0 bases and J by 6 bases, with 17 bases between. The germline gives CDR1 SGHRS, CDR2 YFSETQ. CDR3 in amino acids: CASSLARGEGQDTQYF. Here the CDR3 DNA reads TGCGCCAGCAGCTTGGCGAGGGGGGAGGGCCAGGATACGCAGTATTTT.

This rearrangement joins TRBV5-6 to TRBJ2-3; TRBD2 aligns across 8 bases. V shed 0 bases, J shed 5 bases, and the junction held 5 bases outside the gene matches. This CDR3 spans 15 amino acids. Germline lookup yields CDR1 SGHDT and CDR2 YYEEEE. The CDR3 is CASSLVSGRLDTQYF. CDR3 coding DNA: TGTGCCAGCAGCTTGGTCAGCGGGAGATTAGATACGCAGTATTTT.

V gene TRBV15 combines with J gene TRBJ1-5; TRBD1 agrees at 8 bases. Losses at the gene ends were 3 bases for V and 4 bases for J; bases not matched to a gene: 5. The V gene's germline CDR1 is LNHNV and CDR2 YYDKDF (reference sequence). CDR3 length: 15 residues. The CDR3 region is CATSSDGQGNQPQHF. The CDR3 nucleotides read TGTGCCACCAGCAGCGACGGACAGGGTAATCAGCCCCAGCATTTT.

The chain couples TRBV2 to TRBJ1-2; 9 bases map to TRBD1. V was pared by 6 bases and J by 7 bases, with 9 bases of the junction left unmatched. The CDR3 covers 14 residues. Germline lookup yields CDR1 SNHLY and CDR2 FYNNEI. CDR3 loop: CASRTGTGPGGYTF. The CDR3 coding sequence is TGTGCCAGCAGGACCGGGACAGGGCCGGGTGGCTACACCTTC.

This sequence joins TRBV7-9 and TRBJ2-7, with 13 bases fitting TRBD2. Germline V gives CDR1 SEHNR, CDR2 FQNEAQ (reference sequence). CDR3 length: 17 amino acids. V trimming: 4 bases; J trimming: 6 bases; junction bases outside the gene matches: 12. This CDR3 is CASSSGLAGVYILEQYF. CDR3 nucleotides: TGTGCCAGCAGCTCTGGACTAGCGGGAGTCTATATCCTCGAGCAGTACTTC.

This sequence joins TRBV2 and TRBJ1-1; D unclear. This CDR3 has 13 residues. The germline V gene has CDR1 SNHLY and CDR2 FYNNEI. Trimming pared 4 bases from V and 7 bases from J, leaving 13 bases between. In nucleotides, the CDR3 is TGTGCCAGCAGTGTGAGTCAGGAGGGTGAAGCTTTCTTT. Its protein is CASSVSQEGEAFF. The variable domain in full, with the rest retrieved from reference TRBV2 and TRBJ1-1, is EPEVTQTPSHQVTQMGQEVILRCVPISNHLYFYWYRQILGQKVEFLVSFYNNEISEKSEIFDDQFSVERPDGSNFTLKIRSTKLEDSAMYFCASSVSQEGEAFFGQGTRLTVV.

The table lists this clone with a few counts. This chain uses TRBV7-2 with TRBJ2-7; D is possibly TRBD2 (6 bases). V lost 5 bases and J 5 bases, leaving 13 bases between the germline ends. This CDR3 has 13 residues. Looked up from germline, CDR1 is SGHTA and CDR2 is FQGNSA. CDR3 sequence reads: CASSLTGTHEQYF. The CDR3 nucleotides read TGTGCCAGCAGCCTCACCGGGACTCACGAGCAGTACTTC. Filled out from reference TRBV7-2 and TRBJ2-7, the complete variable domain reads GAGVSQSPSNKVTEKGKDVELRCDPISGHTALYWYRQSLGQGLEFLIYFQGNSAPDKSGLPSDRFSAERTGGSVSTLTIQRTQQEDSAVYLCASSLTGTHEQYFGPGTRLTVT.

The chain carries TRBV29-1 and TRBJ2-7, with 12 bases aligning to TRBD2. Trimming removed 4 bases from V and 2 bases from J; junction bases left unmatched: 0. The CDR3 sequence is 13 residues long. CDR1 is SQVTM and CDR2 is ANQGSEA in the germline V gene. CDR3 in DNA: TGCAGCGTTGGGACTAGCGGGACCTACGAGCAGTACTTC. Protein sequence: CSVGTSGTYEQYF.

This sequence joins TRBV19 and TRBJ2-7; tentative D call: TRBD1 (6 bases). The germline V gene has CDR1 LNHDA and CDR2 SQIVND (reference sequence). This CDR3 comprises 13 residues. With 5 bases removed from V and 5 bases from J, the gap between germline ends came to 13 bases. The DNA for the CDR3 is TGTGCCAGTAGTCCAGGGGATGGAGACGAGCAGTACTTC. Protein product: CASSPGDGDEQYF.

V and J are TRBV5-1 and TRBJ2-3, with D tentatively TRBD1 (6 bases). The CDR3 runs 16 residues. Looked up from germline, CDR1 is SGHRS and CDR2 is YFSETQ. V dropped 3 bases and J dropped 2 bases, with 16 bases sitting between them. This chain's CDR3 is CASSSNKQGYTDTQYF. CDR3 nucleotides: TGCGCCAGCAGCTCCAATAAACAGGGCTACACAGATACGCAGTATTTT.

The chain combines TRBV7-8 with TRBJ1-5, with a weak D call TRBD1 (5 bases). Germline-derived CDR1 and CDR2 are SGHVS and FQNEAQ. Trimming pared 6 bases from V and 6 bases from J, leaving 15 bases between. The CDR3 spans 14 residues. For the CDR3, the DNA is TGTGCCAGCAGTCGGGGGGAGAGGGGTCAGCCCCAGCATTTT. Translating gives CASSRGERGQPQHF.

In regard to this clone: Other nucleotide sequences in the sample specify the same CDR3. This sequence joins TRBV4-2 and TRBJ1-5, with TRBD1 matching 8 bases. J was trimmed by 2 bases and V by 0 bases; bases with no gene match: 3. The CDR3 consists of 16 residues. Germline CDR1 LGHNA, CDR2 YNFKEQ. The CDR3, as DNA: TGTGCCAGCAGCCAAGAGACAGGGGAAGGCAATCAGCCCCAGCATTTT. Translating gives CASSQETGEGNQPQHF.

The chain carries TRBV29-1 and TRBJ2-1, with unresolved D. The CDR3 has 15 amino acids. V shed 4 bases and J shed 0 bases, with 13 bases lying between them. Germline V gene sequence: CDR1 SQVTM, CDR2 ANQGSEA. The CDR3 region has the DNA TGCAGCGTTGTCCTGACTCCTAGCTCCTACAATGAGCAGTTCTTC. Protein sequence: CSVVLTPSSYNEQFF.

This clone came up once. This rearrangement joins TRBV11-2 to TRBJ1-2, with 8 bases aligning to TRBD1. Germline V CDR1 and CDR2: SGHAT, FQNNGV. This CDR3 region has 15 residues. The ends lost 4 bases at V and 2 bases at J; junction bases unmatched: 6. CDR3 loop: CASSSIRDRNYGYTF. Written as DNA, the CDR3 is TGTGCCAGCAGCTCCATCCGGGACAGGAACTATGGCTACACCTTC.

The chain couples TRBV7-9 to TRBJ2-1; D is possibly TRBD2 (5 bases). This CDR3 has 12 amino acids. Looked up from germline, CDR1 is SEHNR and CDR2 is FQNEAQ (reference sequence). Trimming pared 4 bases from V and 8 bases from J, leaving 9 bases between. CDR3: CASSSPGDEQFF. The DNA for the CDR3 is TGTGCCAGCAGCTCCCCCGGGGATGAGCAGTTCTTC.

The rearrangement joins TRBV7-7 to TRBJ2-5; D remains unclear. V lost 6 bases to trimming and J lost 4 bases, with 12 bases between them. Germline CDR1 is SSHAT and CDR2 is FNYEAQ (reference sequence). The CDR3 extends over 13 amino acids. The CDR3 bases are TGTGCCAGCAGTCGCGCAGGTAGAGAGACCCAGTACTTC. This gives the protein CASSRAGRETQYF.

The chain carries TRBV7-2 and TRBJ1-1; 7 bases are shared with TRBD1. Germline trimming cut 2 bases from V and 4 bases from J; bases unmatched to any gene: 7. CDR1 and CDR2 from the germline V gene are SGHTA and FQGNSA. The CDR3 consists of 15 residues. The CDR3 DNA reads TGTGCCAGCAGCTTACTAAAGGGGGCAGGCACTGAAGCTTTCTTT. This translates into CASSLLKGAGTEAFF.

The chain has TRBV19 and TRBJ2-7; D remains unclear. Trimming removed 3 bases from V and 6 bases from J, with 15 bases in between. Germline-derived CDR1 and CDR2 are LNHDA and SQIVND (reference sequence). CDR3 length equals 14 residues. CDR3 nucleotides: TGTGCCAGTAGTATCGACCAGTTCGACTCCGAGCAGTACTTC. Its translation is CASSIDQFDSEQYF.

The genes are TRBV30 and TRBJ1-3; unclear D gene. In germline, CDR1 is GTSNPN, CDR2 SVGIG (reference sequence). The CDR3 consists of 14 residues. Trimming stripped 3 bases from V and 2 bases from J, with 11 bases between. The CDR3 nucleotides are TGTGCCTGGAGCCACCTAATTACTGGAAACACCATATATTTT. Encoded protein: CAWSHLITGNTIYF.

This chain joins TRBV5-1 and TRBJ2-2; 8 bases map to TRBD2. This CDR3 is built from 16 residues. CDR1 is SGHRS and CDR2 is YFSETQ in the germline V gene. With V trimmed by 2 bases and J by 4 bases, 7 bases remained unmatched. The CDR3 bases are TGCGCCAGCAGCTTCTATAGCGGGGAGACCACCGGGGAGCTGTTTTTT. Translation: CASSFYSGETTGELFF.

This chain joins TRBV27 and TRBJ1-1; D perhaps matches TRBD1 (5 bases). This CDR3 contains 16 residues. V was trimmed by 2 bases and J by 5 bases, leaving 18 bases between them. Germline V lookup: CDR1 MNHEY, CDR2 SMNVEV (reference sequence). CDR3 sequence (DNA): TGTGCCAGCAGTTTAGGGCAGGGACTGTTCTCGACTGAAGCTTTCTTT. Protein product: CASSLGQGLFSTEAFF.

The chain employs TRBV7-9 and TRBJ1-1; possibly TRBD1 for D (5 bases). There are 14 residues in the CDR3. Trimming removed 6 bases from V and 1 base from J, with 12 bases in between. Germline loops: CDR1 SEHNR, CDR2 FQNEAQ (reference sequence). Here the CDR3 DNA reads TGTGCCAGCAGACCCGACAGTTCGAACACTGAAGCTTTCTTT. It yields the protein CASRPDSSNTEAFF.

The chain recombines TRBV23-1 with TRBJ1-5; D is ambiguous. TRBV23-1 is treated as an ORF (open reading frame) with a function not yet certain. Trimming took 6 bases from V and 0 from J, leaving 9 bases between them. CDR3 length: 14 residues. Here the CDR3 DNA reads TGCGCCAGCAGGGACTCCTATAGCAATCAGCCCCAGCATTTT. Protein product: CASRDSYSNQPQHF.

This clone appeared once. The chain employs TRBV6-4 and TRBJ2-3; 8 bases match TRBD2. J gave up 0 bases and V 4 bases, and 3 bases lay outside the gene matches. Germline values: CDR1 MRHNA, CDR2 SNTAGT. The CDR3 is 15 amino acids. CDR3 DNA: TGTGCCAGCAGTGCTGGGACTAGTAGCACAGATACGCAGTATTTT. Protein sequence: CASSAGTSSTDTQYF.

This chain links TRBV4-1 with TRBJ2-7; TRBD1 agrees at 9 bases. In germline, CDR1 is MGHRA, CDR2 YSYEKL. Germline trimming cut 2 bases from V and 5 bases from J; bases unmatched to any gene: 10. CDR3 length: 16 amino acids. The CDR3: CASSQRGPGQGNEQYF. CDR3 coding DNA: TGCGCCAGCAGCCAAAGGGGACCGGGACAGGGTAACGAGCAGTACTTC.

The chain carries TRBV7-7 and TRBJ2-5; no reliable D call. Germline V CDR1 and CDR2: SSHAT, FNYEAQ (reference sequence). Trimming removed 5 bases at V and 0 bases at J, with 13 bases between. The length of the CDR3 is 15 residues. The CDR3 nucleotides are TGTGCCAGCAGCCCCAACCTCCGGGACCAAGAGACCCAGTACTTC. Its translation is CASSPNLRDQETQYF.

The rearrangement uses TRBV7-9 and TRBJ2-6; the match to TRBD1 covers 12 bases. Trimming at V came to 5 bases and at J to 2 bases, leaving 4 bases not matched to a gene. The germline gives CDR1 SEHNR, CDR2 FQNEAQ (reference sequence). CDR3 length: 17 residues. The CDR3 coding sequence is TGTGCCAGCAGCCCGGGACAGGGGGCGCCTGGGGCCAACGTCCTGACTTTC. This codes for CASSPGQGAPGANVLTF.

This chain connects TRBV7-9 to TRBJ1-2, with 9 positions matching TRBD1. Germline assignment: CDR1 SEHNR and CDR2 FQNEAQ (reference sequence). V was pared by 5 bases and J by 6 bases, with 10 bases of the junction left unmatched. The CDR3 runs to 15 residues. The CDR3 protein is CASSITGTGINGYTF. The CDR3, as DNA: TGTGCCAGCAGCATCACTGGGACAGGGATTAATGGCTACACCTTC.

The CDR3 DNA follows: TGTGCCAGCAGCTTTCAGGGGGTCGAGGAGCAGTACTTC. Amino acids: CASSFQGVEEQYF. The chain recombines TRBV5-4 with TRBJ2-7; 7 bases fit TRBD1. After removal of 2 bases from V and 7 bases from J, the junction contained 6 bases not matched to a gene. Germline values: CDR1 SGHNT, CDR2 YYREEE (reference sequence). The CDR3 contains 13 residues.

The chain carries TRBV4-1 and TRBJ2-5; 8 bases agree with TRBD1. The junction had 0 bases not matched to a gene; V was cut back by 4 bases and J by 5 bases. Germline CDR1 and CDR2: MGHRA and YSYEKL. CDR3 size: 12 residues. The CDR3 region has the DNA TGCGCCAGCAGCCGGACAGGGGAGACCCAGTACTTC. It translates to CASSRTGETQYF.